This T cell receptor (beta chain) was found in a study of T cells in Graves' hyperthyroidism and ophthalmopathy. V was clipped by 1 base and J by 7 bases; unmatched bases: 9. The CDR3 has 15 residues. Germline CDR1 is DFQATT and CDR2 is SNEGSKA (reference sequence). This clonotype was observed many times. TCR beta CDR3 sequences were amplified from RNA transcripts. RT-PCR in the first round (using the HTBI primer set) targeted the TCR CDR3. One entry per CDR3 protein results from TCRdb running MiXCR on the multiplex PCR reads. The data hold around 380,000 distinct CDR3 sequences, with 13% observed a single time.

The chain joins TRBV20-1 to TRBJ1-1; TRBD1 aligns across 10 bases. This TCR derives from a man aged 25 to 45 with Graves' hyperthyroidism that later progressed to Graves' ophthalmopathy. Material: blood. The CDR3 here is CSARGGTGVSVEAFF. The CDR3 DNA is TGCAGTGCTAGAGGTGGGACAGGGGTGTCTGTTGAAGCTTTCTTT.